The 27 T cell receptor beta chains below come from one sample, sequenced in a study of blood T cell repertoires in COVID-19. TCRdb's table, derived via immunoSEQ multiplex PCR, lists solely in-frame clones and lacks some. This table holds about 49,000 clones, around 86% found once. The sequenced material came from peripheral blood. All receptors derive from a woman aged 80 or over with COVID-19, enrolled during active disease.

The V gene is TRBV5-6, the J gene TRBJ1-1; D might be TRBD1 (6 bases). In germline, CDR1 is SGHDT, CDR2 YYEEEE. This CDR3 contains 13 residues. V dropped 1 base and J dropped 11 bases, with 15 bases sitting between them. The CDR3, as DNA: TGTGCCAGCAGCTTGTTGCGGGGGGGCGAGGCTTTCTTT. Encoded protein: CASSLLRGGEAFF.

Turning to this clone: One end of the junction is discordant with germline, which a read error may explain. This rearrangement joins TRBV11-2 to TRBJ2-2; D gene unclear. The CDR3 runs to 15 residues. CDR1 SGHAT and CDR2 FQNNGV come from the germline V gene. The CDR3 here is CASSLSQTNTGELFF. As DNA, the CDR3 is TGTGCCAGCAGCTTATCACAGACGAACACCGGAGAGCTGTTTTTT. Together with reference TRBV11-2 and TRBJ2-2, the CDR3 gives the full variable domain: EAGVAQSPRYKIIEKRQSVAFWCNPISGHATLYWYQQILGQGPKLLIQFQNNGVVDDSQLPKDRFSAERLKGVDSTLKIQPAKLEDSAVYLCASSLSQTNTGELFFGEGSRLTVL.

The J gene is TRBJ1-1, the V gene TRBV6-5; no clear D gene. The CDR3 runs 11 residues. V lost 10 bases and J 6 bases, leaving 12 bases between the germline ends. From germline, CDR1 is MNHEY and CDR2 SVGAGI. The CDR3 DNA sequence: TGTGCCACTCTCCTATATGCTGAAGCTTTCTTT. It specifies CATLLYAEAFF.

CDR3 DNA sequence: TGTGCCAGCAGCCCGAGCGGAAATCACTACGAGCAGTACTTC. Translated, it gives CASSPSGNHYEQYF. The chain combines TRBV7-2 with TRBJ2-7; perhaps TRBD2 as D (5 bases). The CDR3 covers 14 residues. Trimming pared 5 bases from V and 3 bases from J, leaving 14 bases between. Germline V gene sequence: CDR1 SGHTA, CDR2 FQGNSA.

This chain links TRBV20-1 with TRBJ2-1; D not resolved. V was cut by 5 bases and J by 10 bases, with 9 bases left in between. This CDR3 has 10 amino acids. Germline-derived CDR1 and CDR2 are DFQATT and SNEGSKA (reference sequence). CDR3 region: CSAGLEEQFF. CDR3 nucleotide sequence: TGCAGTGCTGGGCTTGAGGAGCAGTTCTTC.

The gene calls are TRBV18 and TRBJ2-3, with 9 bases lining up with TRBD1. The CDR3 sequence is 15 residues long. With V trimmed by 6 bases and J by 3 bases, 7 bases remained unmatched. In germline, CDR1 is KGHSH, CDR2 LQKENI. CDR3 bases: TGTGCCAGCTCTGGGACAGGGCTCGGTACAGATACGCAGTATTTT. Translation: CASSGTGLGTDTQYF.

This clone was seen a single time. The rearrangement links TRBV4-1 to TRBJ2-1, with 8 bases matching TRBD2. This CDR3 spans 17 amino acids. CDR1 and CDR2 (germline): MGHRA, YSYEKL. Trimming at V came to 1 base and at J to 9 bases, leaving 14 bases not matched to a gene. CDR3: CASSQGPGSGSSLEQFF. In nucleotides, the CDR3 is TGCGCCAGCAGCCAAGGGCCAGGAAGCGGGAGTAGTCTTGAGCAGTTCTTC.

This chain uses TRBV7-8 with TRBJ2-1; D might be TRBD1 (5 bases). With 5 bases removed from V and 5 bases from J, the gap between germline ends came to 16 bases. The CDR3 contains 15 residues. Germline assignment: CDR1 SGHVS and CDR2 FQNEAQ. The CDR3 DNA sequence: TGTGCCAGCAGCCTCGGAAGGCAGGGAAACAATGAGCAGTTCTTC. Translating it yields CASSLGRQGNNEQFF.

This clone appeared a few times. The chain couples TRBV5-5 to TRBJ2-7; D unresolved. The CDR3 is 12 residues long. V lost 0 bases, J lost 4 bases, and 5 bases lay in between. Germline CDR1 is SGHKS and CDR2 is YYEKEE (reference sequence). CDR3 residues: CASSLGLYEQYF. The CDR3 DNA follows: TGTGCCAGCAGCTTGGGACTTTACGAGCAGTACTTC. The complete variable domain, with remaining parts taken from reference TRBV5-5 and TRBJ2-7, reads DAGVTQSPTHLIKTRGQQVTLRCSPISGHKSVSWYQQVLGQGPQFIFQYYEKEERGRGNFPDRFSARQFPNYSSELNVNALLLGDSALYLCASSLGLYEQYFGPGTRLTVT.

The chain is built from TRBV5-1 and TRBJ2-7, with 7 bases matching TRBD1. The CDR3 has 14 amino acids. The V gene's germline CDR1 is SGHRS and CDR2 YFSETQ. V lost 5 bases and J lost 3; bases outside the gene matches: 8. In nucleotides, the CDR3 is TGCGCCAGCAGTAATTACCGGGACAGCTACGAGCAGTACTTC. It encodes CASSNYRDSYEQYF.

V is TRBV2 and J is TRBJ2-7; TRBD1 aligns across 7 bases. J lost 3 bases, V lost 2 bases, and 13 bases had no gene match. The germline CDR1 and CDR2 sequences are SNHLY and FYNNEI. The CDR3 has 17 amino acids. The CDR3 is CASSESVTGFGVYEQYF. The CDR3 DNA is TGTGCCAGCAGTGAAAGTGTGACAGGGTTTGGGGTCTACGAGCAGTACTTC.

The sample holds a few counts of this clone. The V call is TRBV21-1, the J call TRBJ2-5; the DNA was not used to check the table's D call, TRBD2. TRBV21-1 is a known pseudogene. The CDR3 has 14 residues. The CDR3 bases are TGTGCCAGCAGCAAAGGGAGCGGGGAAGAGACCCAGTACTTC. It is translated as CASSKGSGEETQYF.

The chain links TRBV7-9 to TRBJ2-3, with D perhaps TRBD2 (6 bases). Trimming pared 0 bases from V and 5 bases from J, leaving 9 bases between. The length of the CDR3 is 14 residues. Germline-derived CDR1 and CDR2 are SEHNR and FQNEAQ (reference sequence). DNA of the CDR3: TGTGCCAGCAGCTTAGCGGGAGGTGGAGATACGCAGTATTTT. Protein sequence: CASSLAGGGDTQYF.

This clone was counted once. V gene TRBV5-1 combines with J gene TRBJ2-5, with 10 bases fitting TRBD2. The length of the CDR3 is 15 residues. Trimming at V came to 0 bases and at J to 8 bases, leaving 7 bases not matched to a gene. Germline loops: CDR1 SGHRS, CDR2 YFSETQ. CDR3 amino acids: CASSLVASGSGTQYF. The CDR3 DNA follows: TGCGCCAGCAGCTTGGTCGCTAGCGGGAGTGGAACCCAGTACTTC.

This chain connects TRBV9 to TRBJ1-2; TRBD1 agrees at 11 bases. Trimming at V came to 5 bases and at J to 6 bases, leaving 12 bases not matched to a gene. CDR1 and CDR2 from the germline V gene are SGDLS and YYNGEE. This CDR3 spans 16 amino acids. CDR3 in amino acids: CASSLRWDRGKNGYTF. The CDR3 DNA reads as TGTGCCAGCAGTCTACGCTGGGACAGGGGGAAGAATGGCTACACCTTC.

The J gene is TRBJ2-3, the V gene TRBV27, with 16 bases lining up with TRBD2. CDR1 and CDR2 (germline): MNHEY, SMNVEV (reference sequence). Trimming took 1 base from V and 0 from J; bases not matched to a gene: 10. The CDR3 extends over 21 amino acids. In DNA, the CDR3 is TGTGCCAGCAGTTTATGGACTCCCGGGACTAGCGGGGGGGCTAGCACAGATACGCAGTATTTT. It is translated as CASSLWTPGTSGGASTDTQYF.

The J gene is TRBJ1-2, the V gene TRBV18, with D possibly TRBD1 on 6 matching bases. This CDR3 spans 14 amino acids. Trimming removed 3 bases at V and 5 bases at J, with 13 bases between. Germline lookup yields CDR1 KGHSH and CDR2 LQKENI. The CDR3 loop reads CASSPESRGYGYTF. The CDR3 nucleotides are TGTGCCAGCTCACCCGAGAGCAGGGGATATGGCTACACCTTC.

The genes are TRBV25-1 and TRBJ1-2; the D is unclear. CDR1 is MGHDK and CDR2 is SYGVNS in the germline V gene. The CDR3 runs 13 residues. V shed 9 bases and J shed 4 bases, with 15 bases lying between them. The CDR3 protein is CASRGAVSYGYTF. DNA of the CDR3: TGTGCCAGTCGGGGTGCTGTGAGCTATGGCTACACCTTC.

The chain recombines TRBV24-1 with TRBJ2-1; 9 nucleotides match TRBD2. The CDR3 has 14 residues. With V trimmed by 6 bases and J by 6 bases, 5 bases remained unmatched. Germline CDR1 KGHDR, CDR2 SFDVKD. This chain's CDR3 is CATSLAGAGNEQFF. CDR3 nucleotides: TGTGCCACCAGTTTAGCGGGAGCTGGCAATGAGCAGTTCTTC.

The chain links TRBV5-4 to TRBJ2-7; 8 bases align to TRBD2. CDR1 and CDR2 from the germline V gene are SGHNT and YYREEE (reference sequence). The V and J ends lost 0 bases and 2 bases, in that order; junction bases with no gene match: 7. The CDR3 length is 16 residues. The CDR3 DNA sequence: TGTGCCAGCAGCTTGGATGGAACTAGCGGCCCCTACGAGCAGTACTTC. Translation gives CASSLDGTSGPYEQYF.

This clone has just one count. This chain joins TRBV4-1 and TRBJ1-5; tentative D call: TRBD1 (5 bases). V was trimmed by 6 bases and J by 7 bases, leaving 22 bases between them. Germline lookup yields CDR1 MGHRA and CDR2 YSYEKL. CDR3 length equals 16 residues. CDR3 bases: TGCGCCAGCAGTCAAAAAGGGGCCAAGGGGAAACAGCCCCAGCATTTT. It is translated as CASSQKGAKGKQPQHF.

The J gene is TRBJ2-7, the V gene TRBV27, with 9 bases fitting TRBD2. The V gene end was trimmed by 5 bases and the J gene end by 5 bases; junction bases not matched to a gene: 7. Germline V lookup: CDR1 MNHEY, CDR2 SMNVEV (reference sequence). The CDR3 consists of 14 residues. This CDR3 is CASSNSGSGDEQYF. For the CDR3, the DNA is TGTGCCAGCAGTAATAGCGGGAGTGGCGACGAGCAGTACTTC.

CDR3 protein: CASSMHRLNTGELFF. CDR3 DNA sequence: TGTGCCAGTAGTATGCACAGGCTTAACACCGGGGAGCTGTTTTTT. The chain employs TRBV19 and TRBJ2-2; a weak D match, TRBD1 (5 bases). V lost 3 bases to trimming and J lost 2 bases, with 10 bases between them. The CDR3 totals 15 residues. CDR1 and CDR2 from the germline V gene are LNHDA and SQIVND (reference sequence).

This chain uses TRBV6-5 with TRBJ1-6; no clear D gene. Between the trimmed V and J ends, which lost 2 bases and 10 bases, there was a span of 9 bases. The germline gives CDR1 MNHEY, CDR2 SVGAGI. The CDR3 consists of 13 residues. CDR3 in amino acids: CASSYELISPLHF. The CDR3 DNA is TGTGCCAGCAGTTACGAACTAATATCACCCCTCCACTTT.

The chain carries TRBV18 and TRBJ2-3, with TRBD1 matching over 10 bases. Germline assignment: CDR1 KGHSH and CDR2 LQKENI. Losses at the gene ends were 3 bases for V and 10 bases for J; bases not matched to a gene: 4. The CDR3 extends over 13 amino acids. CDR3 DNA sequence: TGTGCCAGCTCACCGACAGGGGGCGAGTCGCAGTATTTT. This encodes CASSPTGGESQYF.

This chain connects TRBV5-1 to TRBJ1-1; D perhaps matches TRBD1 (6 bases). CDR3 length equals 16 residues. Germline values: CDR1 SGHRS, CDR2 YFSETQ. The V gene lost 0 bases and the J gene lost 2 bases, with 14 bases spanning the gap. The CDR3 coding sequence is TGCGCCAGCAGCTTGGCCCTATCACAGGGCAACACTGAAGCTTTCTTT. It is translated as CASSLALSQGNTEAFF.

The chain is built from TRBV19 and TRBJ1-3; D gene uncertain. The CDR3 sequence is 15 residues long. Trimming took off 5 bases at V and 0 bases at J, with 11 bases between the two ends. Germline V CDR1 and CDR2: LNHDA, SQIVND (reference sequence). The CDR3, as DNA: TGTGCCAGTAGTCTTGTCGGGAGCTCTGGAAACACCATATATTTT. This codes for CASSLVGSSGNTIYF.